This T cell receptor beta chain was documented in a study of blood T cells in healthy people across ages. Overall study findings and caveats: The fall in TCR beta diversity per million T cells was roughly linear with age.

For the second PCR, which ran for 7 to 11 cycles, a sample-barcoded 5' primer and a J-beta primer mix were used. One entry per CDR3 protein results from TCRdb running MiXCR on the 5' RACE reads. In the table there are 1.5 million or so distinct CDR3 sequences, roughly 40% of which are singletons. V was clipped by 5 bases and J by 0 bases; unmatched bases: 18. The CDR3 has 20 residues. In germline, CDR1 is MGHDK, CDR2 SYGVNS. Regarding this clonotype: The antigen is undetermined.

The TCR originated in a woman younger than 35 in good health. The source material was blood. The chain uses TRBV25-1 and TRBJ2-7, with 11 bases aligning to TRBD1. CDR3 loop: CASSPWGDRGSGLDSYEQYF. CDR3 DNA sequence: TGTGCCAGCAGTCCCTGGGGGGACAGGGGGTCAGGGTTGGACTCCTACGAGCAGTACTTC.